The 21 T cell receptor beta chains presented below share a single source sample, sequenced in a study of beta chain features in type 1 diabetes. Of the isolated RNA, all was reverse transcribed, and so the sequenced material was expressed TCRB transcripts. Profiled with immunoSEQ multiplex PCR; TCRdb holds only in-frame clones, not every one. Of around 330,000 clones listed, approximately 10% are singletons. Sequencing used naive CD4+ T cells from blood. These receptors came from a woman younger than 45 in good health.

This clone was recorded a few times. The genes are TRBV4-1 and TRBJ2-3; D gene uncertain. The germline V gene encodes CDR1 MGHRA and CDR2 YSYEKL. Trimming left V 2 bases short and J 0 bases short, with 6 bases between. This CDR3 spans 14 amino acids. The CDR3 sequence: CASSQTTSTDTQYF. CDR3 in DNA: TGCGCCAGCAGCCAAACGACTAGCACAGATACGCAGTATTTT.

The V call is TRBV5-1, the J call TRBJ2-1; D not certain. Germline V gives CDR1 SGHRS, CDR2 YFSETQ. The CDR3 length is 14 residues. Trimming took off 6 bases at V and 9 bases at J, with 19 bases between the two ends. The chain's CDR3 is CASTAISNRGEQFF. CDR3 sequence (DNA): TGCGCCAGCACGGCGATAAGCAATCGAGGTGAGCAGTTCTTC.

This clone was seen a few times. V usage is TRBV7-3 and J usage is TRBJ2-1; D might be TRBD2 (6 bases). The germline V gene encodes CDR1 SGHTA and CDR2 FQGTGA. V was trimmed by 2 bases and J by 5 bases, leaving 13 bases between them. The CDR3 is 15 amino acids. CDR3 nucleotide sequence: TGTGCCAGCAGCTTATGGGAAGGAGGGAACAATGAGCAGTTCTTC. Its translation is CASSLWEGGNNEQFF.

The chain has TRBV27 and TRBJ2-3; D remains ambiguous. Germline V gene lookup returns CDR1 MNHEY and CDR2 SMNVEV (reference sequence). V lost 0 bases and J 1 base, leaving 5 bases between the germline ends. The CDR3 has 14 residues. CDR3 in DNA: TGTGCCAGCAGTTTATCTGGGCGCACAGATACGCAGTATTTT. Its translation is CASSLSGRTDTQYF.

The CDR3 protein is CASSSPRGTQYF. CDR3 nucleotides: TGTGCCAGCAGTTCCCCCCGGGGGACCCAGTACTTC. The chain combines TRBV28 with TRBJ2-5; D might be TRBD2 (5 bases). In germline, CDR1 is MDHEN, CDR2 SYDVKM. Trimming shortened V by 4 bases and J by 7 bases, and 10 bases separated the two germline ends. The CDR3 contains 12 residues.

The chain has TRBV6-6 and TRBJ2-7; 7 bases match TRBD1. The CDR3 runs 12 residues. The germline gives CDR1 MNHNY, CDR2 SVGAGI (reference sequence). The V segment lost 8 bases and the J segment 3 bases; nucleotides outside the gene matches: 4. CDR3 sequence: CASRQGRYEQYF. The CDR3, as DNA: TGTGCCAGCCGACAGGGACGCTACGAGCAGTACTTC.

This chain uses TRBV6-6 with TRBJ2-7; 7 nucleotides line up with TRBD1. Looked up from germline, CDR1 is MNHNY and CDR2 is SVGAGI (reference sequence). The CDR3 totals 14 residues. V lost 5 bases to trimming and J lost 3 bases; unmatched junction nucleotides: 7. The CDR3 nucleotides read TGTGCCAGCAGTCGCCAGGGGGTCGACTACGAGCAGTACTTC. As protein: CASSRQGVDYEQYF.

The chain joins TRBV6-4 to TRBJ2-2, with D maybe TRBD1 (5 bases). Germline V lookup: CDR1 MRHNA, CDR2 SNTAGT. The CDR3 consists of 13 residues. Between the trimmed V and J ends, which lost 4 bases and 4 bases, there was a span of 7 bases. This CDR3 reads CASSGQLTGELFF. Written as DNA, the CDR3 is TGTGCCAGCAGTGGACAGCTCACCGGGGAGCTGTTTTTT.

The chain is built from TRBV9 and TRBJ2-3, with TRBD2 identical over 9 bases. Germline assignment: CDR1 SGDLS and CDR2 YYNGEE. V trimming: 6 bases; J trimming: 4 bases; junction bases outside the gene matches: 6. The CDR3 is 14 residues long. The CDR3 spells CASNTAGGSDTQYF. CDR3 sequence (DNA): TGTGCCAGCAACACAGCGGGAGGATCAGATACGCAGTATTTT.

This clone appeared a few times. The chain couples TRBV6-5 to TRBJ2-7, with a weak D call TRBD1 (5 bases). The germline V gene has CDR1 MNHEY and CDR2 SVGAGI. Trimming removed 5 bases from V and 5 bases from J, with 19 bases in between. The CDR3 covers 15 residues. The CDR3 loop is CASSTASAGSNEQYF. The CDR3 region has the DNA TGTGCCAGCAGTACCGCGTCGGCAGGGTCCAACGAGCAGTACTTC.

This clone turned up a few times. This chain uses TRBV30 with TRBJ1-1; D is possibly TRBD1 (5 bases). CDR1 GTSNPN and CDR2 SVGIG come from the germline V gene (reference sequence). The CDR3 covers 13 residues. Trimming cost V 4 bases and J 2 bases, with 11 bases left between them. The CDR3 loop reads CAWMWQGNTEAFF. CDR3 nucleotides: TGTGCCTGGATGTGGCAGGGTAACACTGAAGCTTTCTTT.

This chain uses TRBV4-2 with TRBJ2-3, with unresolved D. Germline-derived CDR1 and CDR2 are LGHNA and YNFKEQ. V gave up 2 bases and J gave up 1 base, with 4 bases separating them. This CDR3 is 13 amino acids long. The chain's CDR3 is CASSQLGTDTQYF. In DNA, the CDR3 is TGTGCCAGCAGCCAATTAGGCACAGATACGCAGTATTTT.

The chain carries TRBV11-1 and TRBJ2-3, with D perhaps TRBD2 (6 bases). Germline V lookup: CDR1 SGHAT, CDR2 FQDESV (reference sequence). V lost 1 base, J lost 5 bases, and 7 bases lay in between. The length of the CDR3 is 13 residues. The CDR3: CASSLVGGDTQYF. In DNA, the CDR3 is TGTGCCAGCAGCTTAGTCGGGGGAGATACGCAGTATTTT.

In its sample, this clone was seen a few times. This chain joins TRBV5-4 and TRBJ1-2; TRBD1 matches 9 bases. This CDR3 is built from 16 residues. The ends lost 0 bases at V and 2 bases at J; junction bases unmatched: 5. Germline CDR1 and CDR2: SGHNT and YYREEE (reference sequence). The CDR3 DNA follows: TGTGCCAGCAGCTTGGTTTTCGGACAGGGGAACTATGGCTACACCTTC. It is translated as CASSLVFGQGNYGYTF.

V is TRBV6-5 and J is TRBJ1-1; D gene ambiguous. The CDR3 loop spans 13 amino acids. Germline loops: CDR1 MNHEY, CDR2 SVGAGI. V shed 0 bases and J shed 7 bases, with 9 bases lying between them. The CDR3 coding sequence is TGTGCCAGCAGTTACTCGGGAGGGCTTGAAGCTTTCTTT. Translating gives CASSYSGGLEAFF.

The sample holds many counts of this clone. The chain links TRBV29-1 to TRBJ2-7, with 9 bases matching TRBD2. Germline V lookup: CDR1 SQVTM, CDR2 ANQGSEA. With V trimmed by 4 bases and J by 5 bases, 3 bases remained unmatched. The CDR3 length is 12 residues. The CDR3 is CSVASSGNEQYF. Written as DNA, the CDR3 is TGCAGCGTTGCATCTAGCGGGAACGAGCAGTACTTC.

The chain joins TRBV19 to TRBJ1-5, with no clear D. Germline V CDR1 and CDR2: LNHDA, SQIVND (reference sequence). CDR3 length equals 13 residues. Trimming took off 7 bases at V and 1 base at J, with 8 bases between the two ends. This chain's CDR3 is CASNDNSNQPQHF. CDR3 nucleotide sequence: TGTGCCAGTAATGACAACAGCAATCAGCCCCAGCATTTT.

The chain is built from TRBV6-5 and TRBJ1-1; tentative D call: TRBD1 (5 bases). V lost 2 bases to trimming and J lost 1 base, with 8 bases between them. Germline V lookup: CDR1 MNHEY, CDR2 SVGAGI. The CDR3 has 14 residues. As DNA, the CDR3 is TGTGCCAGCAGTTACCTTACAGGGAACACTGAAGCTTTCTTT. It translates to CASSYLTGNTEAFF.

This clone occurred a few times. CDR3 protein: CASSSPGTGSFEQYF. The DNA of the CDR3 is TGTGCCAGTAGTTCCCCCGGGACAGGGAGCTTCGAGCAGTACTTC. The chain uses TRBV19 and TRBJ2-7; 9 bases map to TRBD1. The germline V gene encodes CDR1 LNHDA and CDR2 SQIVND (reference sequence). With 5 bases clipped from V and 6 bases from J, the junction kept 11 bases outside the gene matches. The CDR3 totals 15 residues.

A few counts support this clone. V gene TRBV29-1 combines with J gene TRBJ2-1; the D gene is possibly TRBD1 (5 bases). The germline gives CDR1 SQVTM, CDR2 ANQGSEA. Between the trimmed V and J ends, which lost 0 bases and 5 bases, there was a span of 11 bases. The CDR3 has 14 amino acids. The CDR3 DNA sequence: TGCAGCGTTGAAGATCTTCAGGGTAACAATGAGCAGTTCTTC. Protein sequence: CSVEDLQGNNEQFF.

The rearrangement links TRBV25-1 to TRBJ2-7, with a weak D call TRBD2 (5 bases). This CDR3 contains 13 residues. Per germline, CDR1 MGHDK and CDR2 SYGVNS. The V and J ends lost 5 bases and 2 bases respectively, with 10 bases between them. This chain's CDR3 is CASSPGSPYEQYF. Written as DNA, the CDR3 is TGTGCCAGCAGTCCGGGATCCCCCTACGAGCAGTACTTC.